This T cell receptor beta chain was identified during a study of blood T cell repertoires in COVID-19. Across the study: The cDNA or gDNA used as material had been derived from T cells, B-cell-depleted T cells, or PBMCs.

TCRdb's table, derived via immunoSEQ multiplex PCR, lists solely in-frame clones and lacks some. The sample shows 150,000 to 200,000 clones, 88% of them seen only once. CDR1 KGHSH and CDR2 LQKENI come from the germline V gene. This CDR3 has 13 residues. Trimming took 3 bases from V and 1 from J, leaving 7 bases between them. Either two negative PCRs, clearance, or symptom resolution qualified Cohort 3 donors as recovered. The clonotype originates from a woman between 18 and 30 years old who had recovered from COVID-19. This chain links TRBV18 with TRBJ2-7; no reliable D call. The sample consisted of PBMCs or T cells enriched from blood (not recorded which). The CDR3 here is CASSPTASYEQYF. CDR3 coding DNA: TGTGCCAGCTCACCCACAGCTTCCTACGAGCAGTACTTC.